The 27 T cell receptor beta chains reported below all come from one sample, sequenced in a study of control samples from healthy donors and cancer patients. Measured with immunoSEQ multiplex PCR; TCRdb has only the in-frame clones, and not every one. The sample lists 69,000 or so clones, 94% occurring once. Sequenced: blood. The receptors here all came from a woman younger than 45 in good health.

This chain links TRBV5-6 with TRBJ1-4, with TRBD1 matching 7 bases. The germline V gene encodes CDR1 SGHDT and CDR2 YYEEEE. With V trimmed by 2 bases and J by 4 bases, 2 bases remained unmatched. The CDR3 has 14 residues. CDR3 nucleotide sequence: TGTGCCAGCAGCTTCACAGGGGTTAATGAAAAACTGTTTTTT. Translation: CASSFTGVNEKLFF.

CDR3 residues: CASSYYEQYF. DNA for the CDR3: TGCGCCAGCAGCTACTACGAGCAGTACTTC. The rearrangement links TRBV5-1 to TRBJ2-7; D call uncertain. The CDR3 length is 10 residues. Trimming took 3 bases from V and 3 from J, leaving 1 base between them. Germline V gene sequence: CDR1 SGHRS, CDR2 YFSETQ. Filled out from reference TRBV5-1 and TRBJ2-7, the complete variable domain reads KAGVTQTPRYLIKTRGQQVTLSCSPISGHRSVSWYQQTPGQGLQFLFEYFSETQRNKGNFPGRFSGRQFSNSRSEMNVSTLELGDSALYLCASSYYEQYFGPGTRLTVT.

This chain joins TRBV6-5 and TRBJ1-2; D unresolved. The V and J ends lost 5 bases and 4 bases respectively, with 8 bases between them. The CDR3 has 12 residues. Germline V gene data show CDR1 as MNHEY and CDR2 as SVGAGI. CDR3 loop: CASSTVGYGYTF. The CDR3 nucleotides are TGTGCCAGCAGTACTGTTGGCTATGGCTACACCTTC.

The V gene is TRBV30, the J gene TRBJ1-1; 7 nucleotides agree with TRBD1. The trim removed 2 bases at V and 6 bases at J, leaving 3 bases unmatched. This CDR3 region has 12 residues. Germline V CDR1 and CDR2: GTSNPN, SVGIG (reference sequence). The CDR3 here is CAWSPDRSEAFF. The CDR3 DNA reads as TGTGCCTGGAGTCCGGACAGGTCTGAAGCTTTCTTT.

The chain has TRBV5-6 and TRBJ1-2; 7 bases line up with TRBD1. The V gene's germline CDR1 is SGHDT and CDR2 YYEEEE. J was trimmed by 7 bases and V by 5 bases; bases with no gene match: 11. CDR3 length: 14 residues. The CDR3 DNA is TGTGCCAGCAGGCGTCGTGGGACAGAGGGTGGCTACACCTTC. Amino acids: CASRRRGTEGGYTF. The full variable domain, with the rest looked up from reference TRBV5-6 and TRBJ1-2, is DAGVTQSPTHLIKTRGQQVTLRCSPKSGHDTVSWYQQALGQGPQFIFQYYEEEERQRGNFPDRFSGHQFPNYSSELNVNALLLGDSALYLCASRRRGTEGGYTFGSGTRLTVV.

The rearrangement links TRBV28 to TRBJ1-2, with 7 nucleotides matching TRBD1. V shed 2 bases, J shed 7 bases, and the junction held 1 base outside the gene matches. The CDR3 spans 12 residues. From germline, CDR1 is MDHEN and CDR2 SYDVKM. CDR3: CASSLAGGGYTF. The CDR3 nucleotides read TGTGCCAGCAGTTTAGCAGGGGGTGGCTACACCTTC.

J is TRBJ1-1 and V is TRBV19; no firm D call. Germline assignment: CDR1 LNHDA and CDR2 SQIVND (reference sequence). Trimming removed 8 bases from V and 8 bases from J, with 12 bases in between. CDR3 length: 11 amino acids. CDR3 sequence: CASHAGREAFF. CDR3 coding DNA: TGTGCCAGTCACGCCGGGCGGGAAGCTTTCTTT.

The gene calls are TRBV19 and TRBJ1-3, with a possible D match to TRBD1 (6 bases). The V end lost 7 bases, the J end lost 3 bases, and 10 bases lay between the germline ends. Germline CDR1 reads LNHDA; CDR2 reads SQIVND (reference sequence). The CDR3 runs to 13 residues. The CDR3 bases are TGTGCCAGTATAGGACAGAATGGAAACACCATATATTTT. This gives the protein CASIGQNGNTIYF.

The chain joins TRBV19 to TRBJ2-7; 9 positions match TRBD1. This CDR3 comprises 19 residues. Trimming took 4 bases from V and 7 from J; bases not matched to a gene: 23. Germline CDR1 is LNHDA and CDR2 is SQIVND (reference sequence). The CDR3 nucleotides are TGTGCCAGTAGTAAGATTGAGTTTGTTGGGGACAGGGTCCTCCAGGAGCAGTACGTC. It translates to CASSKIEFVGDRVLQEQYV.

The CDR3 coding sequence is TGTGCCAGCAGCGAACAGAGAAGTACCTATGGCTACACCTTC. As protein: CASSEQRSTYGYTF. The rearrangement links TRBV7-8 to TRBJ1-2; no definite D call. This CDR3 is built from 14 residues. The germline V and J ends were trimmed by 5 bases and 4 bases, with 14 bases remaining between them. Germline V gene sequence: CDR1 SGHVS, CDR2 FQNEAQ.

CDR3 coding DNA: TGTGCCAGCAGCCTCGAGGACAGGGAATGGACTGAAGCTTTCTTT. Protein sequence: CASSLEDREWTEAFF. V is TRBV3-1 (or the pseudogene TRBV3-2) and J is TRBJ1-1; 8 bases line up with TRBD1. The CDR3 consists of 15 residues. Trimming removed 4 bases from V and 5 bases from J; junction bases left unmatched: 9. Per the germline V gene, CDR1 is LGHDT and CDR2 is YNNKEL (reference sequence).

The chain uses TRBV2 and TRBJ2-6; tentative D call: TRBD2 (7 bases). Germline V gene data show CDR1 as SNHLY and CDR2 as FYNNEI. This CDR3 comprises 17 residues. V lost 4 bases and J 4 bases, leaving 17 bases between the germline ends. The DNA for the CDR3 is TGTGCCAGCAGTGTTGAGATCGGGGGGCTCGGGGCCAACGTCCTGACTTTC. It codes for CASSVEIGGLGANVLTF.

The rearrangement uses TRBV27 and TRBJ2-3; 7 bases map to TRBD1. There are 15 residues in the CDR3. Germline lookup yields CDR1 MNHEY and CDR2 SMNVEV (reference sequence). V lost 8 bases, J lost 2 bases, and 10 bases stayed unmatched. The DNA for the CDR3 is TGTGCCAGCGGCTTGACAGGGCTATCCACAGATACGCAGTATTTT. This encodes CASGLTGLSTDTQYF.

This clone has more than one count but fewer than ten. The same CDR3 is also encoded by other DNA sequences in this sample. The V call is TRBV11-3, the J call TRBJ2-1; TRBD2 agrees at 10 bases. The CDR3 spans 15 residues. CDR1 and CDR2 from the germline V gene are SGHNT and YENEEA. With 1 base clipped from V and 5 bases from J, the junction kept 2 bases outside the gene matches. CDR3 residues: CASSLVLAGDNEQFF. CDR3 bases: TGTGCCAGCAGCTTAGTTCTAGCGGGGGACAATGAGCAGTTCTTC.

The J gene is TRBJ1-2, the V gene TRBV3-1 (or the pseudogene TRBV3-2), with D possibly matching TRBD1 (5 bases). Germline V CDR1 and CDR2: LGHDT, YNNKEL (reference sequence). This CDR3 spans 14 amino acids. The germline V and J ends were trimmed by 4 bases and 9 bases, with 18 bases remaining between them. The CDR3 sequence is CASSPPGQGDSYTF. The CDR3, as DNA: TGTGCCAGCAGCCCTCCTGGGCAGGGTGATAGCTACACCTTC.

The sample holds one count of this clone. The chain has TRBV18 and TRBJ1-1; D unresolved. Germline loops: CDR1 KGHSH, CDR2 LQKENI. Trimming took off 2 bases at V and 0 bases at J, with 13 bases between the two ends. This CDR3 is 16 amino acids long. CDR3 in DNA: TGTGCCAGCTCACCAAGGCAGGTGGCAATGAACACTGAAGCTTTCTTT. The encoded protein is CASSPRQVAMNTEAFF.

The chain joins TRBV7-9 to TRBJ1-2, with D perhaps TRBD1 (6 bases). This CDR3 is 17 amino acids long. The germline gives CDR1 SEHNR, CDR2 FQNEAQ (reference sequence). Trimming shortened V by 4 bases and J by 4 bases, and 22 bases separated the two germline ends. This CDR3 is CASSSSAGALRFYGYTF. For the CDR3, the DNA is TGTGCCAGCAGCTCGAGTGCAGGGGCGCTCCGATTCTATGGCTACACCTTC.

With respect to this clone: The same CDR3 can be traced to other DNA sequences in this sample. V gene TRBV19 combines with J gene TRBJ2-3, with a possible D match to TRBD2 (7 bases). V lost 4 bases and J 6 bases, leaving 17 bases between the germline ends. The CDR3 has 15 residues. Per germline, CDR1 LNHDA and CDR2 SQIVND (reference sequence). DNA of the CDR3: TGTGCCAGTAGTAACCGAGGGGGGCGGGGGGATACGCAGTATTTT. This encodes CASSNRGGRGDTQYF.

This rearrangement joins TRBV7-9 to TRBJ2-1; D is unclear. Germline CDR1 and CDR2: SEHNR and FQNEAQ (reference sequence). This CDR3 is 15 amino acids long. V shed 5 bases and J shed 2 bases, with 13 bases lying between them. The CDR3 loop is CASSPDKGTYNEQFF. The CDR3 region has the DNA TGTGCCAGCAGCCCGGATAAAGGGACCTACAATGAGCAGTTCTTC.

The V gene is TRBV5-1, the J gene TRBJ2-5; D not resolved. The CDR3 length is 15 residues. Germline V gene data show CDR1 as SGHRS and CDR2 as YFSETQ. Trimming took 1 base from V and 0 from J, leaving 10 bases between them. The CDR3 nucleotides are TGCGCCAGCAGCTTGACAGCCAAGAACCAAGAGACCCAGTACTTC. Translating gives CASSLTAKNQETQYF.

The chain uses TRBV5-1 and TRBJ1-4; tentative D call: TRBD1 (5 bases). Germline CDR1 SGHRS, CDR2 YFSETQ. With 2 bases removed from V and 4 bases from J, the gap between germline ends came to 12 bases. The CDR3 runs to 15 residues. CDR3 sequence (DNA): TGCGCCAGCAGCTTATGGGGGTCCGGTAATGAAAAACTGTTTTTT. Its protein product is CASSLWGSGNEKLFF.

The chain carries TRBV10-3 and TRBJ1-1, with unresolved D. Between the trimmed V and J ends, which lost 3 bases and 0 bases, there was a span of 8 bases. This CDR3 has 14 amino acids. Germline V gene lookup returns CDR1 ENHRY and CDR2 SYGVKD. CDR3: CAISDSDLNTEAFF. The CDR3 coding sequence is TGTGCCATCAGTGACTCGGACTTGAACACTGAAGCTTTCTTT.

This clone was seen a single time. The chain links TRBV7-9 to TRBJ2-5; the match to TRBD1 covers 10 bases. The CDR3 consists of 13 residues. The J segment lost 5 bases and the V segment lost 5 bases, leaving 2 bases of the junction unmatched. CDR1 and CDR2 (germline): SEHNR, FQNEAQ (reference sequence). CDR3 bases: TGTGCCAGCAGCCGGGGACAGGGGGAGACCCAGTACTTC. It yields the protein CASSRGQGETQYF. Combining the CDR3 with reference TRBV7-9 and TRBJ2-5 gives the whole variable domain DTGVSQNPRHKITKRGQNVTFRCDPISEHNRLYWYRQTLGQGPEFLTYFQNEAQLEKSRLLSDRFSAERPKGSFSTLEIQRTEQGDSAMYLCASSRGQGETQYFGPGTRLLVL.

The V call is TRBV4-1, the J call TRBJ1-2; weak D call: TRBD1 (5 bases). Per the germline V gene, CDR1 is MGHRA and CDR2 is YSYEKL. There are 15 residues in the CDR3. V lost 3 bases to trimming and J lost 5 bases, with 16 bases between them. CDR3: CASSQTGTELYGYTF. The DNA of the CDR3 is TGCGCCAGCAGCCAGACCGGGACGGAGCTGTATGGCTACACCTTC.

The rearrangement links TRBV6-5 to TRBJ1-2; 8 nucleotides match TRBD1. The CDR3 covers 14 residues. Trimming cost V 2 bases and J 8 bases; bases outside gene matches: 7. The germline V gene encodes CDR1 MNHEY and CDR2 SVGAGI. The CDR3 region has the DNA TGTGCCAGCAGTTACCGGCAGGGGGCGGGAGGCTACACCTTC. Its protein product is CASSYRQGAGGYTF.

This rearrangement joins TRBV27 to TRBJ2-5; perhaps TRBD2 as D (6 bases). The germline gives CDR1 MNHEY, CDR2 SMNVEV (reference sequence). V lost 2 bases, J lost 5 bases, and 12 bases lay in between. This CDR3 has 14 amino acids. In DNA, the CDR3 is TGTGCCAGCAGTTTAATGGGGGGTGAGGAGACCCAGTACTTC. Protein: CASSLMGGEETQYF.

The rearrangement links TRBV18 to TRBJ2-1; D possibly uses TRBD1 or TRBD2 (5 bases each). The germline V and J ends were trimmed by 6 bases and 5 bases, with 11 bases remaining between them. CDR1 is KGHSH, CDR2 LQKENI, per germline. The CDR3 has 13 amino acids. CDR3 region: CASSFGTDNEQFF. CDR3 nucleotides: TGTGCCAGCTCGTTCGGGACGGACAATGAGCAGTTCTTC.